Following are 28 T cell receptor beta chains from one sample sequenced in a study of glioma-infiltrating T cells (dated by TCRdb to about 2016). These reads were obtained on an Illumina MiSeq. TCR alpha and beta CDR3 regions were amplified with the iRepertoire nested amplicon-rescue multiplex PCR (arm-PCR) platform from RNA. In-frame beta chains were kept once TCRdb had trimmed the public reads at Q25 with fastp and called clones with MiXCR. Identical CDR3 protein sequences are pooled into one entry, listed with their most common genes and DNA. A total of approximately 10,000 distinct CDR3 sequences appear in this sample, about three fifths of them only once. The ten biggest clones cover 20% of the sample. Material: glioma tissue, nonneoplastic brain tissue, or PBMCs (not recorded which). Source of these receptors: a human donor with low-grade glioma or glioblastoma, undergoing nonglioma brain surgery, or in good health (not recorded which).

This clonotype is medium-sized. The chain employs TRBV20-1 and TRBJ2-1; 10 nucleotides line up with TRBD2. This CDR3 is built from 14 residues. Germline CDR1 reads DFQATT; CDR2 reads SNEGSKA (reference sequence). The J segment lost 10 bases and the V segment lost 3 bases, leaving 9 bases of the junction unmatched. CDR3 DNA sequence: TGCAGTGCTAGGTCTTGGACTAGCGGTGGGGAGCAGTTCTTC. Translating gives CSARSWTSGGEQFF.

This clonotype appeared many times. The rearrangement links TRBV12-3 or TRBV12-4 to TRBJ2-1; D remains ambiguous. CDR3 length: 12 amino acids. V lost 1 base and J lost 9, with 7 bases in between. CDR3 in amino acids: CASSLGQLEQFF. The DNA of the CDR3 is TGTGCCAGCAGTTTAGGGCAGCTTGAGCAGTTCTTC.

This clonotype has ten or more counts. The chain carries TRBV20-1 and TRBJ2-3, with TRBD1 identical over 12 bases. CDR1 and CDR2 from the germline V gene are DFQATT and SNEGSKA (reference sequence). This CDR3 comprises 16 residues. The ends lost 3 bases at V and 5 bases at J; junction bases unmatched: 9. CDR3 DNA: TGCAGTGCTAGTTCCGGGACAGGGGGCCGAGGAGATACGCAGTATTTT. Translation gives CSASSGTGGRGDTQYF.

By share of the sample, this clonotype is large. The chain uses TRBV28 and TRBJ2-7, with TRBD2 matching 10 bases. Per the germline V gene, CDR1 is MDHEN and CDR2 is SYDVKM. V was pared by 3 bases and J by 4 bases, with 6 bases of the junction left unmatched. CDR3 length: 15 amino acids. CDR3 sequence reads: CASSLAAGGEYEQYF. The DNA of the CDR3 is TGTGCCAGCAGTTTGGCAGCGGGAGGGGAGTACGAGCAGTACTTC. Full variable domain (rest looked up from reference TRBV28 and TRBJ2-7): DVKVTQSSRYLVKRTGEKVFLECVQDMDHENMFWYRQDPGLGLRLIYFSYDVKMKEKGDIPEGYSVSREKKERFSLILESASTNQTSMYLCASSLAAGGEYEQYFGPGTRLTVT.

This clonotype was seen many times. Just one base apart from a much larger clone, this may be a read error. The V call is TRBV4-3, the J call TRBJ2-7; no firm D call. Trimming removed 2 bases at V and 7 bases at J, with 12 bases between. Germline V gene sequence: CDR1 LGHNA, CDR2 YSLEER. The CDR3 has 13 residues. CDR3 protein: CASSQPTVREQYF. The CDR3 DNA sequence: TGCGCCAGCAGCCAACCCACAGTGAGAGAGCAGTACTTC.

V gene TRBV6-6 combines with J gene TRBJ1-1; D ambiguous. Germline-derived CDR1 and CDR2 are MNHNY and SVGAGI (reference sequence). Between the trimmed V and J ends, which lost 1 base and 6 bases, there was a span of 12 bases. This CDR3 has 14 amino acids. The CDR3 DNA reads TGTGCCAGCAGTTACTGTCGGACCTCACCTGAAGCTTTCTTT. As protein: CASSYCRTSPEAFF.

Many counts were recorded for this clonotype. This rearrangement joins TRBV30 to TRBJ2-5; 8 nucleotides agree with TRBD2. Germline V gives CDR1 GTSNPN, CDR2 SVGIG (reference sequence). V gave up 3 bases and J gave up 5 bases; unmatched junction bases: 2. This CDR3 has 12 residues. CDR3 bases: TGTGCCTGGAGCCCGGGAGGGGAGACCCAGTACTTC. It yields the protein CAWSPGGETQYF. Filled out from reference TRBV30 and TRBJ2-5, the complete variable domain reads SQTIHQWPATLVQPVGSPLSLECTVEGTSNPNLYWYRQAAGRGLQLLFYSVGIGQISSEVPQNLSASRPQDRQFILSSKKLLLSDSGFYLCAWSPGGETQYFGPGTRLLVL.

V usage is TRBV11-2 and J usage is TRBJ2-3; 8 nucleotides align to TRBD2. The CDR3 has 15 residues. CDR1 is SGHAT and CDR2 is FQNNGV in the germline V gene. Losses at the gene ends were 5 bases for V and 2 bases for J; bases not matched to a gene: 6. The CDR3 DNA reads as TGTGCCAGCAGCCCCAGGACTAGCAACACAGATACGCAGTATTTT. Protein sequence: CASSPRTSNTDTQYF.

This clonotype was picked up one time. The chain combines TRBV7-8 with TRBJ1-5, with D unresolved. V gave up 5 bases and J gave up 3 bases, with 14 bases separating them. In germline, CDR1 is SGHVS, CDR2 FQNEAQ. There are 15 residues in the CDR3. The CDR3 is CASSLWVEINQPQHF. CDR3 DNA: TGTGCCAGCAGCCTTTGGGTGGAGATCAATCAGCCCCAGCATTTT. Supplemented by reference TRBV7-8 and TRBJ1-5, the full variable domain reads GAGVSQSPRYKVAKRGQDVALRCDPISGHVSLFWYQQALGQGPEFLTYFQNEAQLDKSGLPSDRFFAERPEGSVSTLKIQRTQQEDSAVYLCASSLWVEINQPQHFGDGTRLSIL.

This clonotype is deemed medium-sized. This chain links TRBV7-2 with TRBJ1-1; a weak D match, TRBD1 (5 bases). CDR1 and CDR2 from the germline V gene are SGHTA and FQGNSA. The CDR3 consists of 14 residues. V dropped 1 base and J dropped 1 base, with 7 bases sitting between them. CDR3 coding DNA: TGTGCCAGCAGCTTAGGGAGGGGGAACACTGAAGCTTTCTTT. It specifies CASSLGRGNTEAFF.

This clonotype is termed medium-sized. V usage is TRBV20-1 and J usage is TRBJ1-5; a weak D match, TRBD1 (5 bases). V lost 3 bases to trimming and J lost 0 bases, with 12 bases between them. The CDR3 has 15 amino acids. Germline lookup yields CDR1 DFQATT and CDR2 SNEGSKA (reference sequence). CDR3 nucleotides: TGCAGTGCTAGTACTCCGACAGATAGCAATCAGCCCCAGCATTTT. It yields the protein CSASTPTDSNQPQHF.

This clonotype was seen at least ten times. The V gene is TRBV7-2, the J gene TRBJ2-2, with 10 bases identical to TRBD2. There are 15 residues in the CDR3. Unmatched junction bases numbered 5, after V lost 5 bases and J lost 5 bases. The germline CDR1 and CDR2 sequences are SGHTA and FQGNSA. The CDR3 region has the DNA TGTGCCAGCAGCCAGTCTAGCGGGGGAACCGGGGAGCTGTTTTTT. Its translation is CASSQSSGGTGELFF.

This clonotype is judged medium-sized. The V gene is TRBV25-1, the J gene TRBJ2-3; a weak D match, TRBD2 (6 bases). Trimming removed 3 bases from V and 6 bases from J, with 16 bases in between. Germline values: CDR1 MGHDK, CDR2 SYGVNS. The CDR3 spans 15 residues. The DNA of the CDR3 is TGTGCCAGCAGTGACCCGGCCCGGGGGTCCGATACGCAGTATTTT. It encodes CASSDPARGSDTQYF.

The rearrangement uses TRBV6-2 or TRBV6-3 and TRBJ2-1; D uncertain. V lost 4 bases and J 2 bases, leaving 18 bases between the germline ends. The CDR3 has 17 amino acids. Looked up from germline, CDR1 is MNHEY and CDR2 is SVGEGT. CDR3 residues: CASSSFSKSLTYNEQFF. CDR3 sequence (DNA): TGTGCCAGCAGTTCCTTTAGCAAGAGCCTCACCTACAATGAGCAGTTCTTC.

This clonotype showed up many times. This chain links TRBV9 with TRBJ2-1; 11 nucleotides match TRBD2. Germline V lookup: CDR1 SGDLS, CDR2 YYNGEE. The CDR3 covers 18 residues. V trimming: 6 bases; J trimming: 1 base; junction bases outside the gene matches: 12. CDR3 region: CASTYGLAGPMSYNEQFF. CDR3 bases: TGTGCCAGCACCTATGGACTAGCGGGCCCAATGTCCTACAATGAGCAGTTCTTC.

With regard to this clonotype: One junction end disagrees with the germline gene, perhaps due to a read error. The rearrangement links TRBV6-2 or TRBV6-3 to TRBJ2-5, with D unclear. The germline V gene has CDR1 MNHEY and CDR2 SVGEGT. CDR3 length: 11 residues. This CDR3 reads CASSYWKTKYF. The CDR3 DNA sequence: TGTGCCAGCAGTTACTGGAAGACCAAGTACTTC.

By sample share, this clonotype is medium-sized. CDR3 amino acids: CASSLGAYQPQHF. The DNA for the CDR3 is TGTGCCAGCAGCTTAGGTGCCTATCAGCCCCAGCATTTT. The chain carries TRBV11-1 and TRBJ1-5; D is uncertain. The CDR3 length is 13 residues. V was cut by 1 base and J by 5 bases, with 6 bases left in between. Germline CDR1 and CDR2: SGHAT and FQDESV (reference sequence).

There are a few counts of this clonotype. A much bigger clone sits one base away, suggesting this may be a read error. The chain carries TRBV28 and TRBJ2-7; 8 bases line up with TRBD2. The CDR3 sequence is 18 residues long. After removal of 1 base from V and 0 bases from J, the junction contained 11 bases not matched to a gene. Germline V gene data show CDR1 as MDHEN and CDR2 as SYDVKM. The CDR3: CASSLSLGLGALSYEQYF. The CDR3 coding sequence is TGTGCCAGCAGTTTATCTCTGGGACTAGGAGCCCTCTCCTACGAGCAGTACTTC.

This clonotype came up many times. The rearrangement links TRBV9 to TRBJ1-5; 8 bases fit TRBD1. Germline V gene sequence: CDR1 SGDLS, CDR2 YYNGEE. Unmatched junction bases numbered 6, after V lost 4 bases and J lost 3 bases. The CDR3 loop spans 15 amino acids. The CDR3 loop reads CASSFAGGPNQPQHF. As DNA, the CDR3 is TGTGCCAGCAGCTTCGCAGGGGGCCCCAATCAGCCCCAGCATTTT. Looking up the rest from reference TRBV9 and TRBJ1-5 gives the full variable domain: DSGVTQTPKHLITATGQRVTLRCSPRSGDLSVYWYQQSLDQGLQFLIQYYNGEERAKGNILERFSAQQFPDLHSELNLSSLELGDSALYFCASSFAGGPNQPQHFGDGTRLSIL.

This chain joins TRBV20-1 and TRBJ2-7, with 9 positions matching TRBD1. With 2 bases clipped from V and 0 bases from J, the junction kept 14 bases outside the gene matches. The CDR3 has 18 amino acids. Germline CDR1 is DFQATT and CDR2 is SNEGSKA (reference sequence). The CDR3 region is CSARIQGANRGHSYEQYF. In DNA, the CDR3 is TGCAGTGCTAGAATACAGGGGGCAAATAGAGGACACTCCTACGAGCAGTACTTC.

Concerning this clonotype itself: An end of the junction does not agree with germline; a read error may underlie this. This chain uses TRBV15 with TRBJ2-7; D is unresolved. The CDR3 has 14 amino acids. The germline gives CDR1 LNHNV, CDR2 YYDKDF (reference sequence). As DNA, the CDR3 is TGTGCCACCAGCAGAGATTTGGACGGCTACGAGCATCACTTC. Translation: CATSRDLDGYEHHF.

On this clonotype itself: The germline gene is not matched at one end of the junction; a read error may be the cause. This sequence joins TRBV3-1 and TRBJ2-1; 10 bases are shared with TRBD2. The CDR3 consists of 19 residues. In germline, CDR1 is LGHDT, CDR2 YNNKEL (reference sequence). The CDR3 loop is CAISQNPTPLAGVNDEQFF. CDR3 in DNA: TGTGCCATCAGCCAAAATCCCACCCCGCTAGCGGGAGTAAACGATGAGCAGTTCTTC.

On this clonotype: One junction end disagrees with the germline gene, perhaps due to a read error. The chain employs TRBV4-2 and TRBJ1-6; D may be TRBD1 (6 bases). The germline CDR1 and CDR2 sequences are LGHNA and YNFKEQ. This CDR3 is 15 amino acids long. The CDR3 region is CASSQVDRWDSPFHF. In DNA form, the CDR3 reads TGTGCCAGCAGCCAAGTTGACAGGTGGGATTCACCCTTCCACTTT.

This clonotype was found once. The chain combines TRBV11-2 with TRBJ1-6; D remains ambiguous. Germline V gene lookup returns CDR1 SGHAT and CDR2 FQNNGV. The CDR3 is 16 amino acids. V lost 5 bases, J lost 2 bases, and 13 bases lay in between. CDR3 nucleotides: TGTGCCAGCAGCCCTAATCTGAGCACCTATAATTCACCCCTCCACTTT. It yields the protein CASSPNLSTYNSPLHF.

The chain carries TRBV20-1 and TRBJ2-5, with TRBD2 as a possible D gene (6 bases). The CDR3 is made up of 15 amino acids. V was pared by 8 bases and J by 5 bases, with 24 bases between. Germline V gives CDR1 DFQATT, CDR2 SNEGSKA (reference sequence). The CDR3 DNA reads TGCAGTTCTCCCCTTCATACTAGCACGTTTGAGACCCAGTACTTC. Its protein product is CSSPLHTSTFETQYF.

The chain joins TRBV2 to TRBJ2-7; no firm D call. V gave up 9 bases and J gave up 11 bases, with 17 bases separating them. CDR1 SNHLY and CDR2 FYNNEI come from the germline V gene. CDR3 size: 11 residues. CDR3 in amino acids: CARSPLAEKYF. The CDR3 DNA sequence: TGTGCCAGAAGCCCGCTTGCTGAGAAGTACTTC. Full variable domain (remainder filled in from reference TRBV2 and TRBJ2-7): EPEVTQTPSHQVTQMGQEVILRCVPISNHLYFYWYRQILGQKVEFLVSFYNNEISEKSEIFDDQFSVERPDGSNFTLKIRSTKLEDSAMYFCARSPLAEKYFGPGTRLTVT.

This clonotype was observed at least ten times. A much larger clone differs by one base, so this may be a read error. This chain joins TRBV20-1 and TRBJ1-5; TRBD1 is a possible D gene (5 bases). The germline V gene encodes CDR1 DFQATT and CDR2 SNEGSKA (reference sequence). The CDR3 runs to 15 residues. V lost 6 bases and J 0 bases, leaving 15 bases between the germline ends. The DNA for the CDR3 is TGCAGTGCCGGGGACGTCCCTATTAGCAATCAGCCCCAGCATTTT. As protein: CSAGDVPISNQPQHF.

A remark on this clonotype: At one end the junction does not follow the germline gene, possibly because of a read error. V gene TRBV4-2 combines with J gene TRBJ2-2; the match to TRBD2 covers 10 bases. The CDR3 has 15 amino acids. CDR1 and CDR2 from the germline V gene are LGHNA and YNFKEQ. The CDR3 nucleotides read TGTGCCAGCACCCCTCTAGCGGGAGACACCGGTGAGCTGTTTTTT. Translation: CASTPLAGDTGELFF.